These T cell receptor beta chains were read from a single sample in a study of T cells in Graves' hyperthyroidism and ophthalmopathy. MiXCR was run by TCRdb on the multiplex PCR reads, yielding one entry per CDR3 protein. The sample holds about 180,000 distinct CDR3 sequences, 15% to 20% seen once. Sequences were obtained from blood. Receptors originate from a woman between 50 and 59 years old with Graves' hyperthyroidism. Both conserved end residues are part of each CDR3. A D gene is named only where the DNA matches it firmly. The size entry is marked missing in some rows and otherwise reads once, few, many or a size class.

size,D,J,V,DNA,CDR3
many,.,TRBJ1-1,TRBV24-1,TGTGCCACCAGTGAAAGACCAGGGCCAGATCAGAACACTGAAGCTTTCTTT,CATSERPGPDQNTEAFF
many,TRBD1,TRBJ1-1,TRBV27,TGTGCCAGCAGTTTTGGGCAGGGGGCCGCTGAAGCTTTCTTT,CASSFGQGAAEAFF
.,.,TRBJ1-5,TRBV24-1,TGTGCCACCAGTGAATCCCCGGGCAATCAGCCCCAGCATTTT,CATSESPGNQPQHF
.,TRBD1,TRBJ1-6,TRBV19,TGTGCCAGCCAGGGACAGGCGGTGTCACCCCTCCACTTT,CASQGQAVSPLHF
.,.,TRBJ2-6,TRBV3-1,TGTGCCAGCAGCCCCTTAACACGCTCTGGGGCCAACGTCCTGACTTTC,CASSPLTRSGANVLTF
few,.,TRBJ2-3,TRBV7-9,TGTGCCAGCAGCCCCCCTGGCGCTAGTGCAGATACGCAGTATTTT,CASSPPGASADTQYF
many,TRBD1,TRBJ2-7,TRBV28,TGTGCCAGCAGCGGGACAGACGAGCAGTACTTC,CASSGTDEQYF
many,TRBD1,TRBJ2-3,TRBV12-3/TRBV12-4,TGTGCCAGCAGCCGACAGGGAAGCACAGATACGCAGTATTTT,CASSRQGSTDTQYF
.,TRBD1,TRBJ2-1,TRBV28,TGTGCCAGCAGGGGGGTCGGGACAGGGGAGAACAATGAGCAGTTCTTC,CASRGVGTGENNEQFF
many,.,TRBJ2-2,TRBV5-1,TGCGCCAGCAGGCTCGGGACACATAACACCGGGGAGCTGTTTTTT,CASRLGTHNTGELFF
many,TRBD2,TRBJ2-2,TRBV7-2,TGTGCCAGCACCCGCCGGGGACTAGCGACGAACACCGGGGAGCTGTTTTTT,CASTRRGLATNTGELFF
.,.,TRBJ2-1,TRBV2,TGTGCCAGCAGTCCAGGGATCTACAATGAGCAGTTCTTC,CASSPGIYNEQFF
many,.,TRBJ2-2,TRBV7-3,TGTGCCAGCAGCTTAAGTGGTAGTGCGAACACCGGGGAGCTGTTTTTT,CASSLSGSANTGELFF
many,.,TRBJ1-5,TRBV5-1,TGCGCCAGCAGCGAGTCACCGACCCGCGATCAGCCCCAGCATTTT,CASSESPTRDQPQHF
many,TRBD2,TRBJ2-1,TRBV6-2/TRBV6-3,TGTGCCAGCAGTTTCCTTAGCGGGGGGCTGAATGAGCAGTTCTTC,CASSFLSGGLNEQFF
.,.,TRBJ2-1,TRBV9,TGTGCCAGCAGCGAGGGGGGGGATGTCCGTCTAAATGAGCAGTTCTTC,CASSEGGDVRLNEQFF
many,TRBD2,TRBJ2-1,TRBV18,TGTGCCAGCTCCCGTTCCAGCGGGGGGACCTACAATGAGCAGTTCTTC,CASSRSSGGTYNEQFF
few,.,TRBJ1-3,TRBV20-1,TGCAGTGCTAGACTAGCCTCTGGAAACACCATATATTTT,CSARLASGNTIYF
many,TRBD1,TRBJ1-2,TRBV7-2,TGTGCCAGCAGCTTAGAGCCAGGGGGCTTGGGCTACACCTTC,CASSLEPGGLGYTF
few,.,TRBJ2-5,TRBV19,TGTGCCAGTAGTAAAGACAGCCGCGGACACGGGGAGACCCAGTACTTC,CASSKDSRGHGETQYF
.,.,TRBJ1-1,TRBV5-6,TGTGCCAGCAGCGGGGGATGGGGGAGAGGCACTGAAGCTTTCTTT,CASSGGWGRGTEAFF
many,.,TRBJ2-5,TRBV7-2,TGTGCCAGCAGCTTAGCGGGGGGCCAAGAGACCCAGTACTTC,CASSLAGGQETQYF
many,.,TRBJ1-5,TRBV5-5,TGTGCCAGCAGCAAGGGACTGGTATATAGCAATCAGCCCCAGCATTTT,CASSKGLVYSNQPQHF
.,TRBD2,TRBJ2-2,TRBV28,TGTGCCAGCAACCTACTAGCGGGGACAGGAACACCCGGGGAGCTGTTTTTT,CASNLLAGTGTPGELFF
many,.,TRBJ2-3,TRBV6-1,TGTGCCAGCAGTGAAGTACAGGGTGGTTACACAGATACGCAGTATTTT,CASSEVQGGYTDTQYF
few,TRBD2,TRBJ2-4,TRBV28,TGTGCCAGCAGTTTAGAACTTAGCGGGGGTTCGGCCAAAAACATTCAGTACTTC,CASSLELSGGSAKNIQYF
many,TRBD2,TRBJ2-5,TRBV7-9,TGTGCCAGCAGCATACCCGGGGGGTCCCAAGAGACCCAGTACTTC,CASSIPGGSQETQYF
many,.,TRBJ1-4,TRBV7-9,TGTGCCAGCGGACTACAGGGTTTGCCGGGAGAAAAACTGTTTTTT,CASGLQGLPGEKLFF
many,.,TRBJ2-1,TRBV29-1,TGCAGCGTTGAAGATCGGGTAGGCACCCTCGGTGAGCAGTTCTTC,CSVEDRVGTLGEQFF
many,TRBD1,TRBJ1-1,TRBV6-1,TGTGCCAGCAGTTCATCGAGGGGGCGGGGTAACACTGAAGCTTTCTTT,CASSSSRGRGNTEAFF
many,.,TRBJ1-4,TRBV11-2,TGTGCCAGCAGCGAAGCTGAAAAACTGTTTTTT,CASSEAEKLFF
many,.,TRBJ1-2,TRBV20-1,TGCAGTGCTAGCGGTTTATCGAACTATGGCTACACCTTC,CSASGLSNYGYTF
.,TRBD1,TRBJ1-6,TRBV7-9,TGTGCCAGCAGCTTAGATACAGGGGACTCCTATAATTCACCCCTCCACTTT,CASSLDTGDSYNSPLHF
many,.,TRBJ1-1,TRBV19,TGTGCCAGTAGTACGCGGGGGTTAACTGAAGCTTTCTTT,CASSTRGLTEAFF